The sequence of this T cell receptor (beta chain) was determined in a study of blood T cell repertoires in COVID-19. Overall study context: The United States, Italy and Spain supplied acute and convalescent COVID-19 samples. Sample material is recorded as cDNA or gDNA derived from T cells, B-cell-depleted T cells, or PBMCs.

Authors' analysis steps: Estimated nucleated cell counts came from reference gene primer amplification. Libraries were prepared by immunoSEQ multiplex PCR; TCRdb keeps only in-frame clonotypes and omits some of them. V and J calls and clone size are those listed in that table; D and trimming were worked out from the DNA. The sample consists of over 250,000 clones, roughly nine tenths of them appearing once. This receptor was taken from a man aged 60-69 years who had recovered from COVID-19. The specimen sequenced was peripheral blood.

CDR3 residues: CASTPLGLMNTEAFF. The CDR3 DNA sequence: TGTGCCAGCACCCCATTGGGCCTCATGAACACTGAAGCTTTCTTT. The chain has TRBV7-6 and TRBJ1-1; D gene uncertain. Trimming shortened V by 7 bases and J by 0 bases, and 15 bases separated the two germline ends. The CDR3 extends over 15 amino acids. Germline loops: CDR1 SGHVS, CDR2 FNYEAQ.